This TCR beta chain was documented in a study of cytomegalovirus exposure and HLA in healthy donors. General study results and limits: Later analysis demonstrated an association between a missense DCLRE1C variant and TCR beta V- and J-gene trimming. Most TCRs appeared rarely, but some public TCRs recurred in many donors.

As regards this clone: The antigen is not known.

J gave up 8 bases and V 2 bases, and 5 bases lay outside the gene matches. The CDR3 runs 15 residues. Germline CDR1 reads SGHTA; CDR2 reads FQGNSA. The PCR contained 60 Vbeta and 13 Jbeta primers. The method was immunoSEQ multiplex PCR; TCRdb's version includes in-frame clones alone and lacks a portion of them. The table lists 85,000 to 100,000 clones, around four fifths of them singletons, with about 7.3% in the top ten. V and J are TRBV7-2 and TRBJ2-1; 11 bases are a match to TRBD2. Sample: PBMCs. The receptor was isolated from a man aged 30 to 45 in good health and CMV-seronegative. CDR3: CASSLRGLAGYEQFF. CDR3 in DNA: TGTGCCAGCAGCTTACGTGGACTAGCGGGTTATGAGCAGTTCTTC.